This T cell receptor (beta chain) comes out of a study of OX40 agonist ivuxolimab in advanced cancers. For the study at large: Three partial responders included one hepatocellular carcinoma patient and two cutaneous melanoma patients.

The V end was cut by 4 bases, the J end by 0 bases, with 3 bases between. CDR1 is LNHDA and CDR2 is SQIVND in the germline V gene (reference sequence). The CDR3 is 12 residues long. To note about this clone: Its target is unknown.

Findings of the study overall: CD4+ T cells averaged fewer expanded clones than CD8+ T cells.

Sequenced by immunoSEQ multiplex PCR; TCRdb stores in-frame clones only, minus some. The sample contains tens of thousands of clones, approximately 85% of which appear only once. This rearrangement joins TRBV19 to TRBJ1-1; no reliable D call. Here the sequenced sample was CD4+ or CD8+ T cells sorted from blood, taken in a trial of the OX40 agonist ivuxolimab. The clonotype originates from an adult with an advanced solid tumor such as melanoma, head and neck, liver or kidney cancer. The CDR3 DNA follows: TGTGCCAGTAGTACGGTGAACACTGAAGCTTTCTTT. Amino acid sequence: CASSTVNTEAFF. The full variable domain, its missing parts supplied by reference TRBV19 and TRBJ1-1, is DGGITQSPKYLFRKEGQNVTLSCEQNLNHDAMYWYRQDPGQGLRLIYYSQIVNDFQKGDIAEGYSVSREKKESFPLTVTSAQKNPTAFYLCASSTVNTEAFFGQGTRLTVV.